This T cell receptor (beta chain) was recorded in a study of blood T cell repertoires in COVID-19 (dated by TCRdb to 2018 to 2021). Looking at the study overall: Samples covering the acute and convalescent phases of COVID-19 were provided by collaborators in the United States, Italy and Spain. The material from the prospective study consisted of cDNA or gDNA derived from T cells, B-cell-depleted T cells, or PBMCs. Subjects who had been exposed to COVID-19, were actively infected with it, or had recovered from it provided the deeply sampled blood TCRbeta repertoires that made up the dataset. The repertoires were released in a freely available public database intended as a resource for research on the immune response to SARS-CoV-2. The samples were drawn from two sources: the first 160 participants of the ongoing ImmuneRACE study, and 1,254 subjects contributed by 6 global collaborators. The sample metadata nearly always contained a de-identified subject ID, COVID-19 status, age in years and sex. Where available, HLA class I and class II types were taken from metadata supplied by the sample provider and were not determined by assay-based typing.

The CDR3, from cysteine to phenylalanine, totals 17 residues. Of the read, only the CDR3 DNA is kept; its 51 bases are in frame from base 1. The junction carries 19 bases between V and J, which are trimmed by 2 bases and 3 bases respectively. CDR1 and CDR2 were assigned from the germline V gene (reference sequence) as LGHDT and YNNKEL. TCRbeta CDR3 regions were amplified from genomic DNA using the immunoSEQ Assay, a bias-controlled multiplex PCR. The study's own analysis went as follows. Within the assay, amplification of reference gene primers was used to estimate how many nucleated cells each sample contained. To quantify the absolute abundance of each unique TCRbeta CDR3 rearrangement, sequence reads were collapsed and filtered. For each sample, productive Simpson clonality was calculated as the square root of Simpson's diversity index across productive rearrangements. This is the immuneACCESS table as TCRdb keeps it, with only in-frame sequences that have V and J called. A part of the clones is gone; compared with another copy, unresolved V genes explain less than half, and the rest is unexplained. Clonal size and the V and J genes are those of that table, whereas D and trimming came from the DNA. Here the sample has 130,000 or so clones; around 89% occur a single time. The ten largest make up less than 20% of the sample.

Overall results and qualifications from the work: How much clinical and demographic metadata was included differed by source and by participant, and the metadata was provided uncurated.

Turning to this clone: Its antigen target is currently unknown. No much larger clone is present one base from it, and per-base qualities are unavailable.

Collaborating institutions collected whole blood in K2EDTA tubes following their own protocols. For TCRbeta analysis, collaborator samples were shipped as frozen whole blood, as isolated PBMCs, or as DNA extracted from either sample type. In this chain, TRBV3-1 (or the pseudogene TRBV3-2) is recombined with TRBJ1-2; the D gene cannot be named for sure. The source material was peripheral blood. The source of this sequence is a middle-aged man with active or convalescent COVID-19. The CDR3 in this case is CASSQRAVGFTDYGYTF. The bases read TGTGCCAGCAGCCAACGTGCCGTTGGGTTCACAGACTATGGCTACACCTTC.